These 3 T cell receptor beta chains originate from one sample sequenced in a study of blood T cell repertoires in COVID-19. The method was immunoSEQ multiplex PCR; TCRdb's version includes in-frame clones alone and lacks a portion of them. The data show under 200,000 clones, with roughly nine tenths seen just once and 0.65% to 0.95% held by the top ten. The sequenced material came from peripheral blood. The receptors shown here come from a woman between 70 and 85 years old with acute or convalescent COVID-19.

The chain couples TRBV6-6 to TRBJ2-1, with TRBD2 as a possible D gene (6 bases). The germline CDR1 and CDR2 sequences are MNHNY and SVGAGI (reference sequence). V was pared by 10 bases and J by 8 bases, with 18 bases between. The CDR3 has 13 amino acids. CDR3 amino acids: CATQTGGVDEQFF. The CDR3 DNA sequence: TGTGCCACCCAAACCGGAGGGGTGGATGAGCAGTTCTTC.

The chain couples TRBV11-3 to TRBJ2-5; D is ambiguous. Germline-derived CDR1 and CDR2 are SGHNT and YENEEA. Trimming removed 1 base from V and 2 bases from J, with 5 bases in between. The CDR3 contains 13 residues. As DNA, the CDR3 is TGTGCCAGCAGCTTAGGGCCGCAAGAGACCCAGTACTTC. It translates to CASSLGPQETQYF. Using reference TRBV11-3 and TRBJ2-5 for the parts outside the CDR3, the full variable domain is EAGVVQSPRYKIIEKKQPVAFWCNPISGHNTLYWYLQNLGQGPELLIRYENEEAVDDSQLPKDRFSAERLKGVDSTLKIQPAELGDSAVYLCASSLGPQETQYFGPGTRLLVL.

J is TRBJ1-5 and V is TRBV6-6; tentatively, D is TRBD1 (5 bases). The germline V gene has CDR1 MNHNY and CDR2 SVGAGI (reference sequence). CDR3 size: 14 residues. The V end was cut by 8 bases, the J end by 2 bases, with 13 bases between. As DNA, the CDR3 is TGTGCCAGCGGGAGGGGAAGGGGCAATCAGCCCCAGCATTTT. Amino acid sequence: CASGRGRGNQPQHF.